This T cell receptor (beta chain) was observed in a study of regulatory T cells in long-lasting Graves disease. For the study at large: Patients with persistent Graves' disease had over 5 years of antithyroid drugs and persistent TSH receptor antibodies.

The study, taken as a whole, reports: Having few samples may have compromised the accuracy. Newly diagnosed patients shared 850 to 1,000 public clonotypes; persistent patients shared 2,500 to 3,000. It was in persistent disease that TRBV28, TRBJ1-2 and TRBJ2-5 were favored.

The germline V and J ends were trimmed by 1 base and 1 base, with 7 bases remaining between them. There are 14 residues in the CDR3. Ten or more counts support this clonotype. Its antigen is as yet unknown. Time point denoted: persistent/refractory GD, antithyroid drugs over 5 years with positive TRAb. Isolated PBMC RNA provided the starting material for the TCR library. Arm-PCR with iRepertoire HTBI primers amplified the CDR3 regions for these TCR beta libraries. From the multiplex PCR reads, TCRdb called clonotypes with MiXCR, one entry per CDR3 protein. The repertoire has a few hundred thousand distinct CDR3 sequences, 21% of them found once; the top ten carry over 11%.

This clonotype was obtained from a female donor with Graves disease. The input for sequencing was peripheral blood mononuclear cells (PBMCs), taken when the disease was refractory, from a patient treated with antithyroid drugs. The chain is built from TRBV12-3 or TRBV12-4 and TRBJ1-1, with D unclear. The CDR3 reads CASSLDTTNTEAFF. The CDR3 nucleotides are TGTGCCAGCAGTTTAGACACCACGAACACTGAAGCTTTCTTT.